This T cell receptor (beta chain) was sequenced in a study of T cell responses to AZD1222 COVID-19 vaccine. Clones were sequenced by immunoSEQ multiplex PCR, and TCRdb holds only the in-frame ones, with some missing. The sample includes 130,000 to 150,000 clones, about 92% of them seen just once. Germline V gene data show CDR1 as SGHRS and CDR2 as YFSETQ. The CDR3 has 17 residues. V shed 0 bases, J shed 0 bases, and the junction held 6 bases outside the gene matches. The sequencing here drew on peripheral blood, taken on day 0 of AZD1222 vaccination. This chain connects TRBV5-1 to TRBJ1-3, with 7 positions matching TRBD1. The clonotype was recovered from an adult in good health. The CDR3 DNA reads as TGCGCCAGCAGCTTGGTCTCAGGGGGGAGCTCTGGAAACACCATATATTTT. Its protein is CASSLVSGGSSGNTIYF.